The 17 T cell receptor beta chains presented below share a single source sample, sequenced in a study of patients and donors after allogeneic stem cell transplantation. Using its own MiXCR run on the RT-PCR reads, TCRdb lists one record per CDR3 protein. The sample includes roughly 940,000 distinct CDR3 sequences, 15% to 20% seen only once; the top ten take about 6%. What was sequenced was blood, either unsorted or a sorted T cell fraction (not recorded which). Receptors were obtained from a human donor who was either an allogeneic HSCT recipient or a stem cell or donor lymphocyte infusion donor (not recorded which). It is not recorded whose cells these are; they may come from a transplant donor.

This chain connects TRBV7-6 to TRBJ2-2; 10 bases are a match to TRBD2. V was pared by 4 bases and J by 1 base, with 9 bases of the junction left unmatched. This CDR3 has 18 residues. Germline values: CDR1 SGHVS, CDR2 FNYEAQ. CDR3 loop: CASSSKILAGENTGELFF. The DNA for the CDR3 is TGTGCCAGCAGCTCTAAGATCCTAGCGGGGGAGAACACCGGGGAGCTGTTTTTT. The variable domain in full, completed from reference TRBV7-6 and TRBJ2-2, reads GAGVSQSPRYKVTKRGQDVALRCDPISGHVSLYWYRQALGQGPEFLTYFNYEAQQDKSGLPNDRFSAERPEGSISTLTIQRTEQRDSAMYRCASSSKILAGENTGELFFGEGSRLTVL.

CDR3 nucleotide sequence: TGCGCCAGCAGCTTAATCGGGCAAGAGACCCAGTACTTC. It is translated as CASSLIGQETQYF. The chain combines TRBV5-1 with TRBJ2-5; D not resolved. Germline-derived CDR1 and CDR2 are SGHRS and YFSETQ. The CDR3 loop spans 13 amino acids. The V end was cut by 2 bases, the J end by 2 bases, with 7 bases between.

This clonotype appeared many times. The genes are TRBV20-1 and TRBJ1-4, with D possibly TRBD1 on 5 matching bases. In germline, CDR1 is DFQATT, CDR2 SNEGSKA (reference sequence). V shed 3 bases and J shed 7 bases, with 12 bases lying between them. The CDR3 spans 13 residues. The CDR3 protein is CSARGPLPEKLFF. The CDR3 nucleotides are TGCAGTGCTAGGGGACCGCTCCCTGAAAAACTGTTTTTT.

This clonotype was picked up a small number of times. CDR3 in DNA: TGCGCCAGCAGCACAAGCAGTGAGTCCACAGATACGCAGTATTTT. It codes for CASSTSSESTDTQYF. This sequence joins TRBV5-1 and TRBJ2-3; no clear D. Germline V gives CDR1 SGHRS, CDR2 YFSETQ. V gave up 4 bases and J gave up 2 bases, with 14 bases separating them. The CDR3 extends over 15 amino acids.

The genes are TRBV5-1 and TRBJ2-3; the D gene is possibly TRBD2 (5 bases). This CDR3 has 13 amino acids. Trimming stripped 4 bases from V and 5 bases from J, with 11 bases between. The germline gives CDR1 SGHRS, CDR2 YFSETQ. The chain's CDR3 is CASSTGLGDTQYF. Written as DNA, the CDR3 is TGCGCCAGCAGCACCGGACTGGGAGATACGCAGTATTTT. The variable domain in full, completed from reference TRBV5-1 and TRBJ2-3, reads KAGVTQTPRYLIKTRGQQVTLSCSPISGHRSVSWYQQTPGQGLQFLFEYFSETQRNKGNFPGRFSGRQFSNSRSEMNVSTLELGDSALYLCASSTGLGDTQYFGPGTRLTVL.

This clonotype was seen repeatedly, ten times or more. The chain recombines TRBV20-1 with TRBJ2-1, with 14 positions matching TRBD2. The CDR3 spans 17 residues. Germline lookup yields CDR1 DFQATT and CDR2 SNEGSKA (reference sequence). Trimming removed 2 bases from V and 1 base from J; junction bases left unmatched: 4. This CDR3 is CSARRGLAGVSYNEQFF. CDR3 nucleotide sequence: TGCAGTGCTAGAAGGGGACTAGCGGGGGTTTCCTACAATGAGCAGTTCTTC.

Details on this clonotype: An end of the junction differs from the germline gene, which may be a read error. The chain joins TRBV7-8 to TRBJ2-1; 9 nucleotides agree with TRBD1. The CDR3 is 15 amino acids. Germline V gene lookup returns CDR1 SGHVS and CDR2 FQNEAQ. CDR3 sequence: CAGSLRDRVSNEQFF. The CDR3 DNA is TGTGCCGGCAGCCTCCGGGACAGGGTGTCCAATGAGCAGTTCTTC.

The chain is built from TRBV12-3 or TRBV12-4 and TRBJ1-2; the match to TRBD1 covers 9 bases. V shed 5 bases and J 8 bases; nucleotides not matched to a gene: 12. The CDR3 has 15 amino acids. The CDR3 sequence: CASSLYRDRVRGYTF. The DNA of the CDR3 is TGTGCCAGCAGTCTCTACCGGGACAGGGTTCGCGGCTACACCTTC.

This clonotype was seen a handful of times. CDR3 nucleotide sequence: TGCGCCAGCAGCCAACAAGGCAGAACCTTCTATGGCTACACCTTC. Protein product: CASSQQGRTFYGYTF. The rearrangement joins TRBV4-3 to TRBJ1-2; no reliable D call. The CDR3 contains 15 residues. The V end lost 2 bases, the J end lost 4 bases, and 14 bases lay between the germline ends. Germline V gene lookup returns CDR1 LGHNA and CDR2 YSLEER.

There are a few counts of this clonotype. This chain links TRBV18 with TRBJ2-3; D is uncertain. CDR3 size: 13 residues. V lost 3 bases to trimming and J lost 7 bases, with 11 bases between them. Germline V CDR1 and CDR2: KGHSH, LQKENI. CDR3 amino acids: CASSPSPGNTQYF. The CDR3 nucleotides read TGTGCCAGCTCACCCTCGCCTGGGAATACGCAGTATTTT.

Concerning this clonotype itself: An end of the junction does not agree with germline; a read error may underlie this. V gene TRBV7-3 combines with J gene TRBJ1-2; D is undetermined. CDR1 and CDR2 (germline): SGHTA, FQGTGA. This CDR3 has 13 amino acids. The CDR3: CPSSNGKGYGYTF. The CDR3 DNA reads as TGTCCCAGCAGCAATGGGAAGGGCTATGGCTACACCTTC.

The chain is built from TRBV4-1 and TRBJ2-7; maybe TRBD2 (6 bases). This CDR3 contains 15 residues. CDR1 MGHRA and CDR2 YSYEKL come from the germline V gene. Deletions cut 1 base from V and 1 base from J, with 11 bases between. This chain's CDR3 is CASSQVGSGSYEQYF. The CDR3, as DNA: TGCGCCAGCAGCCAAGTGGGTAGCGGATCCTACGAGCAGTACTTC.

This clonotype was seen a few times. CDR3 amino acids: CASSESSGGATEAFF. The CDR3 DNA sequence: TGTGCCAGCAGTGAAAGCTCAGGGGGCGCAACTGAAGCTTTCTTT. The chain employs TRBV2 and TRBJ1-1, with 8 bases aligning to TRBD1. The germline CDR1 and CDR2 sequences are SNHLY and FYNNEI. CDR3 length equals 15 residues. V was clipped by 2 bases and J by 5 bases; unmatched bases: 7.

The chain employs TRBV12-3 or TRBV12-4 and TRBJ2-1; 10 nucleotides match TRBD1. V shed 8 bases, J shed 9 bases, and the junction held 16 bases outside the gene matches. This CDR3 contains 16 residues. In nucleotides, the CDR3 is TGTGCCAGCGGATACTCCCCGGGACAGGGGAGCGGTGAGCAGTTCTTC. This codes for CASGYSPGQGSGEQFF.

This clonotype was detected only a few times. The chain uses TRBV27 and TRBJ2-7, with 8 bases fitting TRBD2. This CDR3 has 15 residues. Germline CDR1 is MNHEY and CDR2 is SMNVEV (reference sequence). Trimming took 5 bases from V and 6 from J; bases not matched to a gene: 12. The CDR3 sequence: CASSLQLAGIGEQYF. The CDR3 nucleotides are TGTGCCAGCAGTCTACAGTTAGCGGGAATTGGCGAGCAGTACTTC.

This clonotype was recorded at least ten times. V usage is TRBV12-3 or TRBV12-4 and J usage is TRBJ1-2; D might be TRBD1 (5 bases). This CDR3 comprises 17 residues. Trimming removed 6 bases at V and 0 bases at J, with 20 bases between. CDR3 coding DNA: TGTGCCAGCAGCCCCGATGGGATCGGGGCTACTAACTATGGCTACACCTTC. Protein product: CASSPDGIGATNYGYTF.

The chain joins TRBV25-1 to TRBJ1-4; D is uncertain. Per the germline V gene, CDR1 is MGHDK and CDR2 is SYGVNS. V lost 4 bases to trimming and J lost 0 bases, with 12 bases between them. The CDR3 sequence is 16 residues long. The CDR3 nucleotides are TGTGCCAGCAGTGCCGGGTTACACGCAACTAATGAAAAACTGTTTTTT. It translates to CASSAGLHATNEKLFF.